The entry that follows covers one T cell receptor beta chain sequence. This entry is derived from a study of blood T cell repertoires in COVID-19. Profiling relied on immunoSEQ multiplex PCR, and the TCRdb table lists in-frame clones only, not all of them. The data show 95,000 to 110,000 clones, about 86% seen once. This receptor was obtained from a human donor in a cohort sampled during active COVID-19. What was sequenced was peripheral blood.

The CDR3 region is CASSDFAGANTGELFF. CDR3 nucleotide sequence: TGCGCCAGCAGTGATTTTGCGGGGGCGAACACCGGGGAGCTGTTTTTT. The J gene is TRBJ2-2, the V gene TRBV10-2; 7 nucleotides align to TRBD2. The germline V gene has CDR1 WSHSY and CDR2 SAAADI. This CDR3 region has 16 residues. The V gene end was trimmed by 3 bases and the J gene end by 0 bases; junction bases not matched to a gene: 4.